Listed here are 18 T cell receptor beta chains from one sample, sequenced in a study of cytotoxic CD8 clonotypes in ibrutinib-treated CLL. Measured with immunoSEQ multiplex PCR; TCRdb has only the in-frame clones, and not every one. The profile covers about 49,000 clones, with approximately 53% appearing a single time and approximately 30% taken by the ten largest. The sequencing here drew on PBMCs, taken after 12 months of ibrutinib treatment. All receptors derive from a human donor with chronic lymphocytic leukemia.

V is TRBV27 and J is TRBJ1-4; D unclear. Trimming removed 7 bases at V and 7 bases at J, with 19 bases between. This CDR3 is 15 amino acids long. Germline CDR1 and CDR2: MNHEY and SMNVEV (reference sequence). The CDR3 region is CASTTSRAAGEKLFF. As DNA, the CDR3 is TGTGCCAGCACTACATCCCGGGCTGCAGGTGAAAAACTGTTTTTT.

This clone was picked up a small number of times. The chain couples TRBV5-1 to TRBJ2-3; D gene unclear. The length of the CDR3 is 13 residues. V lost 4 bases, J lost 4 bases, and 10 bases lay in between. Per germline, CDR1 SGHRS and CDR2 YFSETQ. CDR3 DNA sequence: TGCGCCAGCAGCCCATGGGTGGCAGATACGCAGTATTTT. This codes for CASSPWVADTQYF.

This clone was observed a handful of times. The chain uses TRBV27 and TRBJ2-7, with TRBD2 matching 8 bases. The length of the CDR3 is 13 residues. The germline V gene has CDR1 MNHEY and CDR2 SMNVEV (reference sequence). Trimming cost V 9 bases and J 7 bases; bases outside gene matches: 11. CDR3 bases: TGTGCCAGAGGAGGAGCGGGAGCAAGGGAGCAGTACTTC. Its protein is CARGGAGAREQYF.

The chain employs TRBV7-9 and TRBJ2-7, with TRBD1 matching 7 bases. CDR3 length: 15 amino acids. Trimming cost V 2 bases and J 5 bases; bases outside gene matches: 9. Germline CDR1 is SEHNR and CDR2 is FQNEAQ (reference sequence). CDR3 amino acids: CASSLTRGLADEQYF. The DNA for the CDR3 is TGTGCCAGCAGCTTAACAAGGGGGCTAGCCGACGAGCAGTACTTC.

The CDR3 region has the DNA TGTGCCATCAGCACATCCGGGACGTCGTATGAGCAGTTCTTC. The encoded protein is CAISTSGTSYEQFF. V and J are TRBV10-3 and TRBJ2-1, with D possibly being TRBD1 or TRBD2 (5 bases each). V was pared by 6 bases and J by 8 bases, with 17 bases between. Germline loops: CDR1 ENHRY, CDR2 SYGVKD. The CDR3 runs 14 residues.

This chain connects TRBV7-2 to TRBJ1-2; no definite D call. From germline, CDR1 is SGHTA and CDR2 FQGNSA. CDR3 size: 14 residues. V lost 10 bases, J lost 0 bases, and 15 bases lay in between. The CDR3 DNA follows: TGTGCCATCACAGAAGCCCGAGCTAACTATGGCTACACCTTC. Protein product: CAITEARANYGYTF. The variable domain in full, with the rest retrieved from reference TRBV7-2 and TRBJ1-2, is GAGVSQSPSNKVTEKGKDVELRCDPISGHTALYWYRQSLGQGLEFLIYFQGNSAPDKSGLPSDRFSAERTGGSVSTLTIQRTQQEDSAVYLCAITEARANYGYTFGSGTRLTVV.

The chain carries TRBV28 and TRBJ1-4; D is ambiguous. Germline-derived CDR1 and CDR2 are MDHEN and SYDVKM. V gave up 2 bases and J gave up 11 bases, with 15 bases separating them. The CDR3 spans 14 residues. CDR3 in amino acids: CASSLTTEGRKLFF. The CDR3 DNA is TGTGCCAGCAGTTTAACGACCGAGGGTCGGAAACTGTTTTTT. The entire variable domain, with the rest obtained from reference TRBV28 and TRBJ1-4, is as follows: DVKVTQSSRYLVKRTGEKVFLECVQDMDHENMFWYRQDPGLGLRLIYFSYDVKMKEKGDIPEGYSVSREKKERFSLILESASTNQTSMYLCASSLTTEGRKLFFGSGTQLSVL.

V is TRBV28 and J is TRBJ2-7, with 9 bases identical to TRBD2. The CDR3 totals 16 residues. CDR1 is MDHEN and CDR2 is SYDVKM in the germline V gene. V shed 4 bases and J 5 bases; nucleotides not matched to a gene: 12. The CDR3 nucleotides read TGTGCCAGCAGTTATACCCCGGGCGGGAGGGCCGACGAGCAGTACTTC. It codes for CASSYTPGGRADEQYF.

The chain uses TRBV27 and TRBJ2-1, with a weak D call TRBD2 (6 bases). This CDR3 is built from 15 residues. V shed 3 bases and J shed 0 bases, with 9 bases lying between them. CDR1 MNHEY and CDR2 SMNVEV come from the germline V gene (reference sequence). The CDR3: CASSFSGSSYNEQFF. As DNA, the CDR3 is TGTGCCAGCAGTTTTAGCGGAAGCTCCTACAATGAGCAGTTCTTC.

This chain connects TRBV27 to TRBJ2-7, with D perhaps TRBD2 (5 bases). This CDR3 is 13 amino acids long. CDR1 and CDR2 (germline): MNHEY, SMNVEV (reference sequence). Deletions cut 2 bases from V and 2 bases from J, with 7 bases between. DNA for the CDR3: TGTGCCAGCAGTTTAGAGGGTACCTACGAGCAGTACTTC. It encodes CASSLEGTYEQYF.

V gene TRBV30 combines with J gene TRBJ2-2, with D tentatively TRBD2 (5 bases). The CDR3 has 16 residues. Trimming took off 2 bases at V and 6 bases at J, with 19 bases between the two ends. Germline V lookup: CDR1 GTSNPN, CDR2 SVGIG (reference sequence). In nucleotides, the CDR3 is TGTGCCTGGAGTTACCTCCCGCCTACTAGTTCCGGGGAGCTGTTTTTT. Its protein is CAWSYLPPTSSGELFF.

The chain couples TRBV10-3 to TRBJ2-1, with 8 bases matching TRBD2. CDR1 and CDR2 from the germline V gene are ENHRY and SYGVKD. Trimming took 3 bases from V and 5 from J; bases not matched to a gene: 3. The CDR3 sequence is 14 residues long. For the CDR3, the DNA is TGTGCCATCAGTGATACTAGCGGTCACAATGAGCAGTTCTTC. Its protein is CAISDTSGHNEQFF.

This chain connects TRBV19 to TRBJ2-6; unclear D gene. The CDR3 runs to 14 residues. CDR1 LNHDA and CDR2 SQIVND come from the germline V gene (reference sequence). The V gene lost 7 bases and the J gene lost 0 bases, with 7 bases spanning the gap. In DNA form, the CDR3 reads TGTGCCAGTATCGGTACCTCTGGGGCCAACGTCCTGACTTTC. Translation gives CASIGTSGANVLTF.

Here the CDR3 DNA reads TGTGCCATCAGTGAGTTTTCTGGGGAAGCTTTCTTT. Protein product: CAISEFSGEAFF. V gene TRBV10-3 combines with J gene TRBJ1-1, with D hard to call. V was cut by 1 base and J by 8 bases, with 8 bases left in between. The CDR3 has 12 residues. CDR1 and CDR2 from the germline V gene are ENHRY and SYGVKD.

The V call is TRBV30, the J call TRBJ2-3, with TRBD2 matching 8 bases. Germline V CDR1 and CDR2: GTSNPN, SVGIG (reference sequence). The trim removed 5 bases at V and 5 bases at J, leaving 6 bases unmatched. The CDR3 has 13 amino acids. DNA of the CDR3: TGTGCCTGGGAAGCGGGAGTTGTAGATACGCAGTATTTT. Translating gives CAWEAGVVDTQYF.

The chain links TRBV7-3 to TRBJ2-1; TRBD2 is a possible D gene (6 bases). The germline V gene has CDR1 SGHTA and CDR2 FQGTGA. The V and J ends lost 5 bases and 10 bases respectively, with 18 bases between them. The length of the CDR3 is 14 residues. The CDR3 loop reads CASSPISSAGEQFF. The DNA of the CDR3 is TGTGCCAGCAGCCCAATAAGTTCCGCGGGAGAGCAGTTCTTC. Using reference TRBV7-3 and TRBJ2-1 for the parts outside the CDR3, the full variable domain is GAGVSQTPSNKVTEKGKYVELRCDPISGHTALYWYRQSLGQGPEFLIYFQGTGAADDSGLPNDRFFAVRPEGSVSTLKIQRTERGDSAVYLCASSPISSAGEQFFGPGTRLTVL.

The rearrangement links TRBV5-6 to TRBJ2-7; TRBD1 aligns across 9 bases. There are 15 residues in the CDR3. CDR1 and CDR2 from the germline V gene are SGHDT and YYEEEE. The V and J ends lost 2 bases and 3 bases, in that order; junction bases with no gene match: 6. The CDR3 spells CASSLQGAGFYEQYF. As DNA, the CDR3 is TGTGCCAGCAGCTTACAGGGGGCCGGTTTCTACGAGCAGTACTTC.

CDR3: CATTLTGTFYEQYF. CDR3 DNA: TGTGCCACCACCCTAACAGGGACTTTCTACGAGCAGTACTTC. V gene TRBV6-6 combines with J gene TRBJ2-7; the D gene could be TRBD1 or TRBD2 (6 bases each). Germline V lookup: CDR1 MNHNY, CDR2 SVGAGI (reference sequence). This CDR3 comprises 14 residues. Deletions cut 10 bases from V and 3 bases from J, with 19 bases between.